This entry features one T cell receptor (beta chain) sequence. Its antigen is not known. Sequenced by immunoSEQ multiplex PCR; TCRdb stores in-frame clones only, minus some. The sample has some 100,000 clones; about 91% are singletons. The data are from a study of siplizumab effects on memory and regulatory T cells. Study-wide results and limits: Proliferating CD4+ or CD8+ clones, roughly 75-97% of them, lacked an assignable naive or memory phenotype.

This CDR3 is built from 15 residues. V lost 6 bases, J lost 4 bases, and 10 bases stayed unmatched. Germline V gene lookup returns CDR1 MRHNA and CDR2 SNTAGT. The receptor's source is a human donor in good health. The chain carries TRBV6-4 and TRBJ1-2; 8 bases agree with TRBD1. The sequenced material came from CD4+ T cells sorted from blood. CDR3 protein: CASRESTGTGYGYTF. The CDR3 DNA follows: TGTGCCAGCAGAGAATCAACCGGGACAGGCTATGGCTACACCTTC.